Below are 26 T cell receptor beta chains sequenced from a single sample in a study of T cells in localized non-small cell lung cancer (dated by TCRdb to 2020 to 2021). To prepare the library, the immunoSEQ multiplex PCR assay was applied. Not all clones reach the TCRdb copy of this immuneACCESS table, which keeps in-frame sequences only. Checked studies attribute under half of the gap to unresolved V genes and leave the rest unexplained. The sample table lists approximately 61,000 clones, approximately 90% of them with a count of one. 5.2% of the sample is taken by the ten largest. The sequences come from peripheral blood, collected before any cancer treatment. The receptor set was obtained from a woman aged 35 to 75 with stage I lung adenocarcinoma.

This chain joins TRBV4-2 and TRBJ2-3; no reliable D call. Trimming took 1 base from V and 3 from J, leaving 5 bases between them. Germline V lookup: CDR1 LGHNA, CDR2 YNFKEQ. The CDR3 sequence is 13 residues long. Here the CDR3 DNA reads TGTGCCAGCAGCCAAGGCCCGACAGATACGCAGTATTTT. It translates to CASSQGPTDTQYF.

V gene TRBV5-4 combines with J gene TRBJ1-1, with TRBD1 matching over 11 bases. The germline gives CDR1 SGHNT, CDR2 YYREEE (reference sequence). The CDR3 consists of 14 residues. V was pared by 3 bases and J by 7 bases, with 5 bases of the junction left unmatched. The CDR3 protein is CASSSGTGGLEAFF. The CDR3 DNA sequence: TGTGCCAGCAGCTCAGGGACAGGGGGGCTTGAAGCTTTCTTT.

The V call is TRBV27, the J call TRBJ2-5; a weak D match, TRBD2 (6 bases). Germline V CDR1 and CDR2: MNHEY, SMNVEV (reference sequence). Trimming shortened V by 0 bases and J by 1 base, and 15 bases separated the two germline ends. The CDR3 contains 17 residues. The DNA for the CDR3 is TGTGCCAGCAGTTTATCGAGCATAGCGGCCGTCCAAGAGACCCAGTACTTC. This translates into CASSLSSIAAVQETQYF.

The chain uses TRBV25-1 and TRBJ2-2, with D perhaps TRBD1 or TRBD2 (5 bases each). Trimming took off 4 bases at V and 5 bases at J, with 14 bases between the two ends. Germline CDR1 MGHDK, CDR2 SYGVNS. The CDR3 has 15 residues. For the CDR3, the DNA is TGTGCCAGCAGTGCCGCCGGGACCACTACCGGGGAGCTGTTTTTT. Translation gives CASSAAGTTTGELFF.

The V and J genes are TRBV7-6 and TRBJ1-1; 12 bases align to TRBD1. After removal of 2 bases from V and 5 bases from J, the junction contained 6 bases not matched to a gene. From germline, CDR1 is SGHVS and CDR2 FNYEAQ. The CDR3 sequence is 16 residues long. The CDR3 DNA is TGTGCCAGCAGCTTAATGCCGGGACAGGGGGCGACTGAAGCTTTCTTT. Its translation is CASSLMPGQGATEAFF.

V is TRBV11-2 and J is TRBJ1-1; weak D call: TRBD1 (6 bases). The CDR3 totals 15 residues. CDR1 is SGHAT and CDR2 is FQNNGV in the germline V gene. The V end was cut by 4 bases, the J end by 1 base, with 13 bases between. CDR3 sequence reads: CASSWGTGTNTEAFF. The CDR3 DNA sequence: TGTGCCAGCAGCTGGGGTACAGGGACGAACACTGAAGCTTTCTTT.

This clone was seen once. The V call is TRBV6-1, the J call TRBJ2-7; 8 bases fit TRBD1. The V segment lost 8 bases and the J segment 4 bases; nucleotides outside the gene matches: 7. The CDR3 is 13 residues long. The germline gives CDR1 MNHNS, CDR2 SASEGT. Written as DNA, the CDR3 is TGTGCCAGCGGACAGGGAAGTATGTACGAGCAGTACTTC. The encoded protein is CASGQGSMYEQYF.

The chain recombines TRBV30 with TRBJ1-6; the match to TRBD1 covers 7 bases. Per germline, CDR1 GTSNPN and CDR2 SVGIG (reference sequence). This CDR3 has 14 amino acids. The V segment lost 2 bases and the J segment 7 bases; nucleotides outside the gene matches: 5. CDR3: CAWSKPGQNSPLHF. CDR3 DNA: TGTGCCTGGAGTAAACCGGGACAGAATTCACCCCTCCACTTT.

The gene calls are TRBV30 and TRBJ1-3; 9 bases fit TRBD1. Germline V CDR1 and CDR2: GTSNPN, SVGIG (reference sequence). The CDR3 runs 15 residues. The ends lost 2 bases at V and 8 bases at J; junction bases unmatched: 10. The CDR3 reads CAWSKGTGRGDTIYF. The CDR3, as DNA: TGTGCCTGGAGTAAAGGGACAGGGAGAGGAGACACCATATATTTT. The full variable domain, completed using reference TRBV30 and TRBJ1-3, is SQTIHQWPATLVQPVGSPLSLECTVEGTSNPNLYWYRQAAGRGLQLLFYSVGIGQISSEVPQNLSASRPQDRQFILSSKKLLLSDSGFYLCAWSKGTGRGDTIYFGEGSWLTVV.

J is TRBJ2-5 and V is TRBV6-5, with D maybe TRBD2 (5 bases). The CDR3 loop spans 15 amino acids. V lost 5 bases to trimming and J lost 2 bases, with 15 bases between them. CDR1 and CDR2 (germline): MNHEY, SVGAGI. The CDR3 region is CASSRTVSGQETQYF. DNA of the CDR3: TGTGCCAGCAGTCGGACTGTGAGTGGACAAGAGACCCAGTACTTC.

This clone is deemed medium-sized (0.01 to 0.1%). The J gene is TRBJ2-6, the V gene TRBV7-2; D is unclear. CDR1 is SGHTA, CDR2 FQGNSA, per germline. With 10 bases removed from V and 0 bases from J, the gap between germline ends came to 10 bases. The CDR3 has 14 amino acids. The chain's CDR3 is CAKLESSGANVLTF. The CDR3, as DNA: TGTGCCAAACTCGAGAGCTCTGGGGCCAACGTCCTGACTTTC.

CDR3 region: CASSSSNEQFF. CDR3 DNA sequence: TGCGCCAGCAGCTCGTCAAATGAGCAGTTCTTC. This chain uses TRBV5-1 with TRBJ2-1, with D hard to call. CDR3 length: 11 amino acids. The V and J ends lost 3 bases and 7 bases respectively, with 5 bases between them. CDR1 is SGHRS, CDR2 YFSETQ, per germline.

The CDR3 DNA reads TGTGCCAGCAGTTTAGGGGACAGGGATGGGAAGCGCTACGAGCAGTACTTC. It yields the protein CASSLGDRDGKRYEQYF. The V gene is TRBV28, the J gene TRBJ2-7; 9 positions agree with TRBD1. CDR1 is MDHEN and CDR2 is SYDVKM in the germline V gene. V shed 2 bases and J 3 bases; nucleotides not matched to a gene: 11. The CDR3 covers 17 residues.

This clone came up once. The chain recombines TRBV9 with TRBJ1-4, with 10 bases matching TRBD1. There are 15 residues in the CDR3. CDR1 SGDLS and CDR2 YYNGEE come from the germline V gene. With 0 bases clipped from V and 7 bases from J, the junction kept 3 bases outside the gene matches. In nucleotides, the CDR3 is TGTGCCAGCAGCGTAGGGACAGGGGGAGGTGAAAAACTGTTTTTT. This gives the protein CASSVGTGGGEKLFF.

This clone was recorded a few times. The chain couples TRBV2 to TRBJ2-5; D is tentatively TRBD1 or TRBD2 (6 bases each). The ends were cut back, 7 bases at V and 7 bases at J, with 19 bases in the middle. The CDR3 loop spans 14 amino acids. Germline V gives CDR1 SNHLY, CDR2 FYNNEI. The CDR3 here is CASMDYRVDGTQYF. The DNA for the CDR3 is TGTGCCAGCATGGACTACAGGGTGGATGGGACCCAGTACTTC. Filled out from reference TRBV2 and TRBJ2-5, the complete variable domain reads EPEVTQTPSHQVTQMGQEVILRCVPISNHLYFYWYRQILGQKVEFLVSFYNNEISEKSEIFDDQFSVERPDGSNFTLKIRSTKLEDSAMYFCASMDYRVDGTQYFGPGTRLLVL.

The chain links TRBV2 to TRBJ2-5, with 8 nucleotides matching TRBD1. This CDR3 has 13 residues. Germline V gene lookup returns CDR1 SNHLY and CDR2 FYNNEI. J lost 5 bases, V lost 4 bases, and 3 bases had no gene match. CDR3 bases: TGTGCCAGCAGTGCGGACAGGGCTGAGACCCAGTACTTC. This sequence encodes CASSADRAETQYF.

The chain carries TRBV6-1 and TRBJ1-3; D is perhaps TRBD1 (6 bases). The CDR3 is made up of 13 amino acids. The V end was cut by 7 bases, the J end by 4 bases, with 11 bases between. Germline loops: CDR1 MNHNS, CDR2 SASEGT. This CDR3 reads CASTGTRGNTIYF. The CDR3 coding sequence is TGTGCCAGCACAGGGACAAGGGGAAACACCATATATTTT.

V is TRBV19 and J is TRBJ2-3, with D possibly TRBD2 on 5 matching bases. Germline-derived CDR1 and CDR2 are LNHDA and SQIVND (reference sequence). The CDR3 has 15 residues. V shed 5 bases and J shed 2 bases, with 14 bases lying between them. For the CDR3, the DNA is TGTGCCAGTAGTGAGAGCGGAATATACACAGATACGCAGTATTTT. Encoded protein: CASSESGIYTDTQYF.

Comments on this clone: A read error may produce the germline difference seen at one junction end. This rearrangement joins TRBV6-5 to TRBJ2-7; 7 nucleotides line up with TRBD2. Germline lookup yields CDR1 MNHEY and CDR2 SVGAGI. The CDR3 is 16 amino acids. The CDR3 is CASSNSPAGLSYEQYF. The CDR3, as DNA: TGTGCCAGCAGTAACTCCCCAGCGGGGCTAAGCTACGAGCAGTACTTC.

This clone has just one count. V is TRBV28 and J is TRBJ1-1, with TRBD1 matching over 8 bases. This CDR3 has 15 amino acids. Germline loops: CDR1 MDHEN, CDR2 SYDVKM. Germline trimming cut 7 bases from V and 3 bases from J; bases unmatched to any gene: 10. DNA for the CDR3: TGTGCCAGCACTCGACAGGGGTGGAGATACACTGAAGCTTTCTTT. Its translation: CASTRQGWRYTEAFF. The full variable domain, rest sourced from reference TRBV28 and TRBJ1-1, is DVKVTQSSRYLVKRTGEKVFLECVQDMDHENMFWYRQDPGLGLRLIYFSYDVKMKEKGDIPEGYSVSREKKERFSLILESASTNQTSMYLCASTRQGWRYTEAFFGQGTRLTVV.

This clone appeared once. This chain uses TRBV2 with TRBJ2-3, with TRBD1 as a possible D gene (5 bases). The V gene lost 4 bases and the J gene lost 1 base, with 12 bases spanning the gap. The CDR3 covers 15 residues. Per germline, CDR1 SNHLY and CDR2 FYNNEI. CDR3 in amino acids: CASSGRGWGTDTQYF. The CDR3 DNA sequence: TGTGCCAGCAGTGGAAGGGGATGGGGCACAGATACGCAGTATTTT.

The rearrangement uses TRBV9 and TRBJ1-1; D remains unclear. The CDR3 is 14 amino acids. CDR1 and CDR2 (germline): SGDLS, YYNGEE. Deletions cut 0 bases from V and 2 bases from J, with 8 bases between. The CDR3 spells CASSVVPDNTEAFF. The DNA of the CDR3 is TGTGCCAGCAGCGTAGTTCCAGATAACACTGAAGCTTTCTTT.

The V and J genes are TRBV5-1 and TRBJ1-3; tentative D call: TRBD1 (6 bases). CDR3 length: 15 residues. Germline assignment: CDR1 SGHRS and CDR2 YFSETQ. The V and J ends lost 0 bases and 2 bases respectively, with 9 bases between them. CDR3 nucleotides: TGCGCCAGCAGCTTGGAGGCAGGGGCTGGAAACACCATATATTTT. This codes for CASSLEAGAGNTIYF.

V and J are TRBV7-2 and TRBJ1-2; 7 nucleotides match TRBD1. Trimming cost V 5 bases and J 8 bases; bases outside gene matches: 2. The CDR3 spans 11 residues. Germline V CDR1 and CDR2: SGHTA, FQGNSA. As DNA, the CDR3 is TGTGCCAGCAGCGGCAGGGGGGGCTACACCTTC. Translated, it gives CASSGRGGYTF.

The chain combines TRBV7-8 with TRBJ1-1; D remains ambiguous. V lost 1 base and J lost 4, with 16 bases in between. From germline, CDR1 is SGHVS and CDR2 FQNEAQ. The CDR3 has 16 amino acids. Here the CDR3 reads CASSLGRDHGGTEAFF. CDR3 nucleotide sequence: TGTGCCAGCAGCTTAGGCCGAGACCACGGCGGCACTGAAGCTTTCTTT. Based on the CDR3 plus reference TRBV7-8 and TRBJ1-1, the full variable domain is GAGVSQSPRYKVAKRGQDVALRCDPISGHVSLFWYQQALGQGPEFLTYFQNEAQLDKSGLPSDRFFAERPEGSVSTLKIQRTQQEDSAVYLCASSLGRDHGGTEAFFGQGTRLTVV.

The rearrangement joins TRBV10-3 to TRBJ1-3; D gene uncertain. Germline V gives CDR1 ENHRY, CDR2 SYGVKD. The CDR3 spans 13 residues. V lost 6 bases to trimming and J lost 0 bases, with 6 bases between them. The CDR3, as DNA: TGTGCCATCAGCCAGGTCTCTGGAAACACCATATATTTT. It specifies CAISQVSGNTIYF.